A selection of T cell receptor beta chains follows, all from one sample in a study of cytomegalovirus exposure and HLA in healthy donors. Produced via immunoSEQ multiplex PCR; TCRdb's table is partial and in-frame only. The top ten clones hold roughly 3.8% of a sample with roughly 150,000 clones, 65% to 85% of them seen once. The sequenced material came from PBMCs. These receptor sequences come from a male donor in good health and CMV-seronegative. Each CDR3 is given with its conserved first and last residue. Each record gives: V gene, clone size, D gene, J gene, CDR3 DNA, CDR3 protein. The D gene is left open where the match is weak. The size entry is marked missing in some rows and otherwise reads once, few, many or a size class.

v_call: TRBV30
clone_size: -
d_call: -
j_call: TRBJ2-2
cdr3_nt: TGTGCCTGGAGGACCCGGCTAGTGTACACCGGGGAGCTGTTTTTT
cdr3_aa: CAWRTRLVYTGELFF

v_call: TRBV14
clone_size: -
d_call: -
j_call: TRBJ1-2
cdr3_nt: TGTGCCAGCAGCCAAATGGGACAAAACTATGGCTACACCTTC
cdr3_aa: CASSQMGQNYGYTF

v_call: TRBV7-6
clone_size: -
d_call: -
j_call: TRBJ2-1
cdr3_nt: TGTGCCAGCAGTTCCGGCGGACTCTTCGACAATGAGCAGTTCTTC
cdr3_aa: CASSSGGLFDNEQFF

v_call: TRBV30
clone_size: -
d_call: TRBD1
j_call: TRBJ1-2
cdr3_nt: TGTGCCTGGAGGCGGGACAGGCCCTATGGCTACACCTTC
cdr3_aa: CAWRRDRPYGYTF

v_call: TRBV7-2
clone_size: once
d_call: TRBD2
j_call: TRBJ2-7
cdr3_nt: TGTGCCAGCAGCCCCCGGGGCGGGGGGGTTATTGGGGACGAGCAGTACTTC
cdr3_aa: CASSPRGGGVIGDEQYF

v_call: TRBV11-3
clone_size: -
d_call: -
j_call: TRBJ2-2
cdr3_nt: TGTGCCAGCAGCCGAGCTGGGCAAACCGGGGAGCTGTTTTTT
cdr3_aa: CASSRAGQTGELFF

v_call: TRBV5-1
clone_size: -
d_call: TRBD1
j_call: TRBJ2-7
cdr3_nt: TGCGCCAGCAGCTTACAGACAGGGGGCATCGACGAGCAGTACTTC
cdr3_aa: CASSLQTGGIDEQYF

v_call: TRBV6-5
clone_size: few
d_call: -
j_call: TRBJ2-3
cdr3_nt: TGTGCCAGCAGGGACAGCTTAACAGATACGCAGTATTTT
cdr3_aa: CASRDSLTDTQYF

v_call: TRBV18
clone_size: once
d_call: TRBD1
j_call: TRBJ1-4
cdr3_nt: TGTGCCAGCTCACCGGACAGGGGGAATGAAAAACTGTTTTTT
cdr3_aa: CASSPDRGNEKLFF

v_call: TRBV7-9
clone_size: -
d_call: -
j_call: TRBJ1-2
cdr3_nt: TGTGCCAGCACCTCACAGGGCCGGGATGGCTACACCTTC
cdr3_aa: CASTSQGRDGYTF

v_call: TRBV4-1
clone_size: few
d_call: -
j_call: TRBJ1-1
cdr3_nt: TGCGCCAGCAGCCAGGCGACAAGCATGAACACTGAAGCTTTCTTT
cdr3_aa: CASSQATSMNTEAFF

v_call: TRBV7-9
clone_size: -
d_call: TRBD1
j_call: TRBJ1-2
cdr3_nt: TGTGCCAGCAGCTTAGGCGGACAGGGCTATGGCTACACCTTC
cdr3_aa: CASSLGGQGYGYTF

v_call: TRBV5-6
clone_size: -
d_call: TRBD2
j_call: TRBJ2-1
cdr3_nt: TGTGCCAGCAGCTTGACTAGCGGTGAGCAGTTCTTC
cdr3_aa: CASSLTSGEQFF

v_call: TRBV6-5
clone_size: -
d_call: -
j_call: TRBJ1-2
cdr3_nt: TGTGCCAGCAGCAGTTACGACAGGTCTAACTATGGCTACACCTTC
cdr3_aa: CASSSYDRSNYGYTF

v_call: TRBV5-1
clone_size: once
d_call: TRBD1
j_call: TRBJ1-6
cdr3_nt: TGCGCCAGCAGCCCTCCCGGACAGGGCTCACCCCTCCACTTT
cdr3_aa: CASSPPGQGSPLHF

v_call: TRBV5-1
clone_size: -
d_call: TRBD2
j_call: TRBJ2-1
cdr3_nt: TGCGCCAGCAGCTTGTCGCCTTCCTCTAGCGGGGTCTCCTACAATGAGCAGTTCTTC
cdr3_aa: CASSLSPSSSGVSYNEQFF

v_call: TRBV7-2
clone_size: few
d_call: TRBD2
j_call: TRBJ2-1
cdr3_nt: TGTGCCAGCAGCTCTTCGGCGGGGGTTTCCTACAATGAGCAGTTCTTC
cdr3_aa: CASSSSAGVSYNEQFF

v_call: TRBV25-1
clone_size: -
d_call: -
j_call: TRBJ1-4
cdr3_nt: TGTGCCAGCAGTACGGGAGAGTTGGTTGAAAAACTGTTTTTT
cdr3_aa: CASSTGELVEKLFF

v_call: TRBV18
clone_size: -
d_call: TRBD2
j_call: TRBJ2-1
cdr3_nt: TGTGCCAGCTCACCAACTAGCGGGGGCAGCTCCAATGAGCAGTTCTTC
cdr3_aa: CASSPTSGGSSNEQFF

v_call: TRBV13
clone_size: few
d_call: TRBD1
j_call: TRBJ2-2
cdr3_nt: TGTGCCAGCAGGGGGGGACAGGGGTACACCGGGGAGCTGTTTTTT
cdr3_aa: CASRGGQGYTGELFF

v_call: TRBV9
clone_size: -
d_call: -
j_call: TRBJ1-1
cdr3_nt: TGTGCCAGCAGCCCCCGGGTCGGGGGGTACACTGAAGCTTTCTTT
cdr3_aa: CASSPRVGGYTEAFF

v_call: TRBV5-8
clone_size: -
d_call: TRBD1
j_call: TRBJ2-7
cdr3_nt: TGTGCCAGCAGCGAGACCGGGACAGGCTCCTACGAGCAGTACTTC
cdr3_aa: CASSETGTGSYEQYF

v_call: TRBV7-9
clone_size: -
d_call: -
j_call: TRBJ2-2
cdr3_nt: TGTGCCAGCAGCTTGTCTGGAGGGTCCGGGGAGCTGTTTTTT
cdr3_aa: CASSLSGGSGELFF

v_call: TRBV2
clone_size: -
d_call: TRBD2
j_call: TRBJ2-1
cdr3_nt: TGTGCCAGCAGTGAACTAGCGGGGCGGAATGAGCAGTTCTTC
cdr3_aa: CASSELAGRNEQFF

v_call: TRBV15
clone_size: -
d_call: TRBD2
j_call: TRBJ2-3
cdr3_nt: TGTGCCACCAGCTTCGGGAGGGGGACAGATACGCAGTATTTT
cdr3_aa: CATSFGRGTDTQYF

v_call: TRBV9
clone_size: -
d_call: TRBD1
j_call: TRBJ1-4
cdr3_nt: TGTGCCAGCAGCGAGACAGGGTTACGGGAAAAACTGTTTTTT
cdr3_aa: CASSETGLREKLFF

v_call: TRBV5-1
clone_size: -
d_call: -
j_call: TRBJ1-4
cdr3_nt: TGCGCCAGCAGGTCAGGGGTGGCAACTAATGAAAAACTGTTTTTT
cdr3_aa: CASRSGVATNEKLFF

v_call: TRBV5-6
clone_size: -
d_call: TRBD2
j_call: TRBJ2-3
cdr3_nt: TGTGCCAGCAGTAAATGGTCTAGCGGGAGTGGAAATACGCAGTATTTT
cdr3_aa: CASSKWSSGSGNTQYF

v_call: TRBV7-9
clone_size: once
d_call: TRBD2
j_call: TRBJ2-5
cdr3_nt: TGTGCCAGCAGCTTAGGGACTAGCGGGAGGGCCCGAGAGACCCAGTACTTC
cdr3_aa: CASSLGTSGRARETQYF

v_call: TRBV29-1
clone_size: -
d_call: TRBD2
j_call: TRBJ2-1
cdr3_nt: TGCAGCGCTGGACTAGCGGATGAGCAGTTCTTC
cdr3_aa: CSAGLADEQFF

v_call: TRBV4-2
clone_size: -
d_call: TRBD1
j_call: TRBJ2-3
cdr3_nt: TGTGCCACCGACCCAGCGGGACAGGGGGGGGATACGCAGTATTTT
cdr3_aa: CATDPAGQGGDTQYF

v_call: TRBV11-3
clone_size: -
d_call: TRBD1
j_call: TRBJ2-5
cdr3_nt: TGTGCCAGCAGTTCGCGACAGGGAAAGACCCAGTACTTC
cdr3_aa: CASSSRQGKTQYF

v_call: TRBV10-1
clone_size: -
d_call: TRBD1
j_call: TRBJ1-1
cdr3_nt: TGCGCCAGCAGCGCGGGACAGAAGTACATAGACACTGAAGCTTTCTTT
cdr3_aa: CASSAGQKYIDTEAFF

v_call: TRBV4-1
clone_size: -
d_call: -
j_call: TRBJ2-2
cdr3_nt: TGCGCCAGCAGCCACAGAGGGGGGGGATATGCCGGGGAGCTGTTTTTT
cdr3_aa: CASSHRGGGYAGELFF

v_call: TRBV9
clone_size: -
d_call: TRBD1
j_call: TRBJ2-2
cdr3_nt: TGTGCCAGCAGCGTAGATACAGGGGGTGGCACCGGGGAGCTGTTTTTT
cdr3_aa: CASSVDTGGGTGELFF

v_call: TRBV7-9
clone_size: few
d_call: TRBD2
j_call: TRBJ2-2
cdr3_nt: TGTTCCAGCAGCTTCTCGGGGGGAGACACCGGGGAGCTGTTTTTT
cdr3_aa: CSSSFSGGDTGELFF

v_call: TRBV7-6
clone_size: -
d_call: TRBD1
j_call: TRBJ2-7
cdr3_nt: TGTGCCAGCAGCCCCGGGACAGGGACCCACGAGCAGTACTTC
cdr3_aa: CASSPGTGTHEQYF

v_call: TRBV4-2
clone_size: -
d_call: -
j_call: TRBJ2-7
cdr3_nt: TGTGCCAGCAGCCAGGACATCCGGCAGTACTTC
cdr3_aa: CASSQDIRQYF

v_call: TRBV18
clone_size: -
d_call: -
j_call: TRBJ2-7
cdr3_nt: TGTGCCAGCTCACCAAGGTCGGCTAGTCCCACTTCCTACGAGCAGTACTTC
cdr3_aa: CASSPRSASPTSYEQYF

v_call: TRBV6-5
clone_size: -
d_call: -
j_call: TRBJ1-2
cdr3_nt: TGTGCCAGCAGTTCCGGACGAGGGGCAGGGGATGGCTACACCTTC
cdr3_aa: CASSSGRGAGDGYTF

v_call: TRBV5-1
clone_size: -
d_call: TRBD2
j_call: TRBJ2-1
cdr3_nt: TGCGCCAGCAGCTTGGCCTTAGAGCGGGAGGCTTACAATGAGCAGTTCTTC
cdr3_aa: CASSLALEREAYNEQFF

v_call: TRBV6-5
clone_size: -
d_call: TRBD2
j_call: TRBJ2-7
cdr3_nt: TGTGCCAGCAGCCCGGGACTAGATTACGAGCAGTACTTC
cdr3_aa: CASSPGLDYEQYF

v_call: TRBV7-3
clone_size: -
d_call: -
j_call: TRBJ1-2
cdr3_nt: TGTGCCAGCAGCCCGGACAGAAATTATGGCTACACCTTC
cdr3_aa: CASSPDRNYGYTF

v_call: TRBV6-1
clone_size: -
d_call: TRBD1
j_call: TRBJ2-1
cdr3_nt: TGTGCCAGCAGTCCTGAGGGACAGGGCAGATGGCAGTTCTTC
cdr3_aa: CASSPEGQGRWQFF

v_call: TRBV6-1
clone_size: -
d_call: TRBD1
j_call: TRBJ1-1
cdr3_nt: TGTGCCAGCAGCCCAGGGGGAGAGAACACTGAAGCTTTCTTT
cdr3_aa: CASSPGGENTEAFF

v_call: TRBV19
clone_size: -
d_call: TRBD1
j_call: TRBJ1-3
cdr3_nt: TGTGCCAGTAGTAAGACAACAGGGGCGCTATCTGGAAACACCATATATTTT
cdr3_aa: CASSKTTGALSGNTIYF

v_call: TRBV9
clone_size: -
d_call: -
j_call: TRBJ2-1
cdr3_nt: TGTGCCAGCAGCGTAAGACTCTCCTGGTCCTACAATGAGCAGTTCTTC
cdr3_aa: CASSVRLSWSYNEQFF

v_call: TRBV2
clone_size: few
d_call: -
j_call: TRBJ2-5
cdr3_nt: TGTGCCAGCACTCCGGGTCGGGTCCAAGAGACCCAGTACTTC
cdr3_aa: CASTPGRVQETQYF

v_call: TRBV6-1
clone_size: -
d_call: TRBD1
j_call: TRBJ1-3
cdr3_nt: TGTGCCAGCAGTGCTCCGGGACAGTCTTTCTCTGGAAACACCATATATTTT
cdr3_aa: CASSAPGQSFSGNTIYF

v_call: TRBV29-1
clone_size: -
d_call: -
j_call: TRBJ2-7
cdr3_nt: TGCAGCGTTGAAGATCCGCAGAAACCCTACGAGCAGTACTTC
cdr3_aa: CSVEDPQKPYEQYF

v_call: TRBV6-1
clone_size: -
d_call: TRBD1
j_call: TRBJ1-2
cdr3_nt: TGTGCCAGCAGACCCATCGGGACAGGGAACTATGGCTACACCTTC
cdr3_aa: CASRPIGTGNYGYTF

v_call: TRBV11-2
clone_size: -
d_call: TRBD2
j_call: TRBJ2-7
cdr3_nt: TGTGCCAGCAGCTTAGAGGTGCGACTAGCGGCATACGAGCAGTACTTC
cdr3_aa: CASSLEVRLAAYEQYF

v_call: TRBV6-5
clone_size: -
d_call: -
j_call: TRBJ1-4
cdr3_nt: TGTGCCAGCAGTTACGCGGGCATGAGTGAAAAACTGTTTTTT
cdr3_aa: CASSYAGMSEKLFF

v_call: TRBV6-4
clone_size: -
d_call: TRBD2
j_call: TRBJ2-1
cdr3_nt: TGTGCCAGCAAATCGTTAGCGGGAGGGCCGGATGAGCAGTTCTTC
cdr3_aa: CASKSLAGGPDEQFF

v_call: TRBV7-9
clone_size: -
d_call: TRBD2
j_call: TRBJ2-2
cdr3_nt: TGTGCCAGCAAGGGGACTAGTGACACCGGGGAGCTGTTTTTT
cdr3_aa: CASKGTSDTGELFF

v_call: TRBV27
clone_size: few
d_call: TRBD2
j_call: TRBJ2-7
cdr3_nt: TGTGCCAGCAGTTCACCGGGACTAGCGGTTACCCCACCGCTCTACGAGCAGTACTTC
cdr3_aa: CASSSPGLAVTPPLYEQYF

v_call: TRBV30
clone_size: -
d_call: TRBD2
j_call: TRBJ2-3
cdr3_nt: TGTGCCTGGAGTGTACGGGCGGGAGTAAAAGATACGCAGTATTTT
cdr3_aa: CAWSVRAGVKDTQYF

v_call: TRBV9
clone_size: -
d_call: TRBD2
j_call: TRBJ2-1
cdr3_nt: TGTGCCAGCAGCGTAGTCGCTGCGGGAGGGGGCTACAATGAGCAGTTCTTC
cdr3_aa: CASSVVAAGGGYNEQFF

v_call: TRBV4-2
clone_size: -
d_call: TRBD2
j_call: TRBJ2-2
cdr3_nt: TGTGCCAGCAGCCAACTAGCGGGAGGGCCCGGCACCGGGGAGCTGTTTTTT
cdr3_aa: CASSQLAGGPGTGELFF

v_call: TRBV18
clone_size: -
d_call: TRBD2
j_call: TRBJ2-7
cdr3_nt: TGTGCCAGCTCACCAGCACTAGCGACAAATCCCTACGAGCAGTACTTC
cdr3_aa: CASSPALATNPYEQYF